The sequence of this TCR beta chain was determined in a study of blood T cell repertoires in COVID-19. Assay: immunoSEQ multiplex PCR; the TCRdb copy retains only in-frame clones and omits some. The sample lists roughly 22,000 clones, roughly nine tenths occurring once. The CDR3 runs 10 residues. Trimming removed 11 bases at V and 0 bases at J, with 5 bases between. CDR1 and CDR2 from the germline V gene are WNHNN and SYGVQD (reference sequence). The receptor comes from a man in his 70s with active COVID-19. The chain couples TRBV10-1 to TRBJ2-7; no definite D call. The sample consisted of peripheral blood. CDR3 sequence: CAGPSYEQYF. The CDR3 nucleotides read TGCGCCGGCCCCTCCTACGAGCAGTACTTC.